This is a list of T cell receptor beta chains from one sample in a study of T cell responses to AZD1222 COVID-19 vaccine. Repertoires were generated with immunoSEQ multiplex PCR, while TCRdb's copy carries only in-frame clones and drops some. The sample consists of approximately 110,000 clones, around 92% of them appearing once. Sequencing was performed on peripheral blood, taken on day 0 of AZD1222 vaccination. The receptors shown here come from an adult in good health. CDR3s include the opening cysteine and the closing phenylalanine or tryptophan. D genes are given only for firm matches. Rows may omit the clone size; those that give it use once, few, many or a size class.

v_call	j_call	clone_size	d_call	cdr3_nt	cdr3_aa
TRBV24-1	TRBJ2-1	once	TRBD1	TGTGCCACCAGTGATTCGACAGGGATTTACTACAATGAGCAGTTCTTC	CATSDSTGIYYNEQFF
TRBV6-5	TRBJ1-4	.	.	TGTGCCAGCAGTAGGGAACCTAATGAAAAACTGTTTTTT	CASSREPNEKLFF
TRBV7-2	TRBJ1-4	.	TRBD1	TGTGCCAGCAGCCAGGGGGGGTCCGAAAAACTGTTTTTT	CASSQGGSEKLFF
TRBV6-5	TRBJ2-7	.	.	TGTGCCAGCAGTAACCACAGGGTTCGGGAGCAGTACTTC	CASSNHRVREQYF
TRBV5-1	TRBJ2-5	.	TRBD2	TGCGCCAGCCGCGATAACCTAGCGGGGCAAGAGACCCAGTACTTC	CASRDNLAGQETQYF
TRBV10-2	TRBJ1-2	.	.	TGCGCCAGCAGTGAGTCGATGTGGACAGACGGCTACACCTTC	CASSESMWTDGYTF
TRBV27	TRBJ2-7	.	.	TGTGCCAGCAGTTTATTTGGGGACTACGAGCAGTACTTC	CASSLFGDYEQYF
TRBV4-3	TRBJ2-2	.	.	TGCGCCAGCAGCCAAGAGGGGTACGAGGGAAACACCGGGGAGCTGTTTTTT	CASSQEGYEGNTGELFF
TRBV19	TRBJ1-3	.	.	TGTGCCAGTAGTAGAAGAGCAGAACTCTTTGGAAACACCATATATTTT	CASSRRAELFGNTIYF
TRBV28	TRBJ2-5	.	.	TGTGCCAGCAGTCGAGGGCAAGAGACCCAGTACTTC	CASSRGQETQYF
TRBV3-1/TRBV3-2	TRBJ2-2	.	.	TGTGCCAGCAGCCCGACAAACACCGGGGAGCTGTTTTTT	CASSPTNTGELFF
TRBV4-2	TRBJ2-3	.	.	TGTGCCAGCAGCCAAGTTAGGGGGAGCTCAGATACGCAGTATTTT	CASSQVRGSSDTQYF
TRBV5-1	TRBJ2-5	.	TRBD2	TGCGCCAGCAGCCGGGGGACTAGCGGACAAGAGACCCAGTACTTC	CASSRGTSGQETQYF
TRBV11-2	TRBJ1-3	.	.	TGTGCCAGCAGCCGACCTACCCGGGGAAACACCATATATTTT	CASSRPTRGNTIYF
TRBV4-1	TRBJ1-6	.	TRBD1	TGCGCCAGCAGCCCAGGACAGGGGGTAGAGGGGAATTCACCCCTCCACTTT	CASSPGQGVEGNSPLHF
TRBV7-6	TRBJ2-1	.	.	TGTGCCAGCAGCTTCGGAAGCCCGGGACCTATCTACAATGAGCAGTTCTTC	CASSFGSPGPIYNEQFF
TRBV5-6	TRBJ1-3	once	TRBD1	TGTGCCAGCAGCTTGGAGACAGGGCATGGAAACACCATATATTTT	CASSLETGHGNTIYF
TRBV28	TRBJ2-2	.	.	TGTGCCAGCAGTCACGTGTCTGGTTCTGGTACCAACACCGGGGAGCTGTTTTTT	CASSHVSGSGTNTGELFF
TRBV27	TRBJ1-6	.	TRBD1	TGTGCCAGCAGTTTATGGGGACAGGTGGCGCATAAGTCCTATAATTCACCCCTCCACTTT	CASSLWGQVAHKSYNSPLHF
TRBV27	TRBJ1-6	.	TRBD1	TGTGCCAGCAGTTCCGGACAGGGTGACAATTCACCCCTCCACTTT	CASSSGQGDNSPLHF
TRBV10-3	TRBJ2-7	.	.	TGTGCCATCAGTGACCCGGGGACGGGGGATACCTACGAGCAGTACTTC	CAISDPGTGDTYEQYF
TRBV5-1	TRBJ2-2	.	.	TGCGCCAGCAGCATGACCCCGCCGAACACCGGGGAGCTGTTTTTT	CASSMTPPNTGELFF
TRBV2	TRBJ1-5	.	.	TGTGCCAGCAGAGCCCCAGGCAGGGCGTTCGGTAGCAATCAGCCCCAGCATTTT	CASRAPGRAFGSNQPQHF
TRBV4-1	TRBJ2-7	.	TRBD1	TGCGCCAGCAGCCAAGTCGACAGGGGAAGTTACGAGCAGTACTTC	CASSQVDRGSYEQYF
TRBV18	TRBJ2-2	.	.	TGTGCCAGCTCACCACCCGGGAACCCCAGCACCGGGGAGCTGTTTTTT	CASSPPGNPSTGELFF
TRBV7-2	TRBJ1-3	once	.	TGTGCCAGCAGCTTAAGGGGCCCATCTGGAAACACCATATATTTT	CASSLRGPSGNTIYF
TRBV4-1	TRBJ2-5	few	.	TGCGCCAGCAGCCAAGGACACCGGGAGACCCAGTACTTC	CASSQGHRETQYF
TRBV5-6	TRBJ2-2	.	TRBD1	TGTGCCAGCAGCTCCCGACCGGGACAGGGGACCGGGGAGCTGTTTTTT	CASSSRPGQGTGELFF
TRBV29-1	TRBJ1-1	.	.	TGCAGCGTTGGGGGTCTATCCGGGGACACCACTGAAGCTTTCTTT	CSVGGLSGDTTEAFF
TRBV24-1	TRBJ2-3	once	TRBD1	TGTGCCACCAGCCCGACAGGGGAGTCTCTAGATACGCAGTATTTT	CATSPTGESLDTQYF
TRBV2	TRBJ2-3	.	.	TGTGCCAGCAGTGAATACGGGGTTCGGCAGTATTTT	CASSEYGVRQYF
TRBV24-1	TRBJ2-3	.	TRBD2	TGTGCCACCAGTGATTTGTCTAGCGGGAGCCGTGGGGGGCCAGATACGCAGTATTTT	CATSDLSSGSRGGPDTQYF
TRBV9	TRBJ2-3	.	TRBD2	TGTGCCAGCAGCGCCAGCTTAGCGGGACCGTCTACGCAGTATTTT	CASSASLAGPSTQYF
TRBV6-6	TRBJ1-3	.	.	TGTGCCAGCGGTGGACCCGGCGGAAACACCATATATTTT	CASGGPGGNTIYF
TRBV7-3	TRBJ1-1	.	.	TGTGCCAGCAGCTTCAGGGAGGGCACTGAAGCTTTCTTT	CASSFREGTEAFF
TRBV30	TRBJ2-7	.	.	TGTGCCTGGAGTGTCAGTCTAGCGAACTACGAGCAGTACTTC	CAWSVSLANYEQYF
TRBV2	TRBJ2-2	.	.	TGTGCCAGCAGTAGGGACAACACCGGGGAGCTGTTTTTT	CASSRDNTGELFF
TRBV30	TRBJ2-2	.	.	TGTGCCTGGAGTGTACTCCGCCCGGGACCTACACACACCGGGGAGCTGTTTTTT	CAWSVLRPGPTHTGELFF
TRBV28	TRBJ2-1	.	TRBD2	TGTGCCAGCAAGATTAGCGGGGGGCACAATGAGCAGTTCTTC	CASKISGGHNEQFF
TRBV28	TRBJ1-2	.	.	TGTGCTGACTCTGACACGACAGGCTATGGCTACACCTTC	CADSDTTGYGYTF
TRBV28	TRBJ1-1	few	.	TGTGCCAGCAGAACATCCGACAGCATGAACACTGAAGCTTTCTTT	CASRTSDSMNTEAFF
TRBV6-6	TRBJ2-3	once	TRBD2	TGTGCCAGCAGACCTGCGGGGGGATCCCCAGATACGCAGTATTTT	CASRPAGGSPDTQYF
TRBV28	TRBJ1-2	.	.	TGTGCCAGCAGTTTATTGAGGGGCAGGAAAGGGGGCTACACCTTC	CASSLLRGRKGGYTF
TRBV6-4	TRBJ1-6	.	.	TGTGCCAGCAGTGACTCAGCAGGGGTTGGTTCACCCCTCCACTTT	CASSDSAGVGSPLHF
TRBV28	TRBJ1-2	.	.	TGTGCCAGCAGTTTCGATTACGGCTACACCTTC	CASSFDYGYTF
TRBV3-1/TRBV3-2	TRBJ1-1	.	.	TGTGCCAGCAGCCGAGACACCGGCCGTGAAGCTTTCTTT	CASSRDTGREAFF
TRBV28	TRBJ2-5	.	TRBD1	TGTGCCAGCAGCCGACAGGGGTTCGGCCAAGAGACCCAGTACTTC	CASSRQGFGQETQYF
TRBV7-3	TRBJ1-4	.	.	TGTGCCAGCAGCTTAAGTGAAAAACTGTTTTTT	CASSLSEKLFF
TRBV10-2	TRBJ2-1	.	.	TGCGCCAGCAGTGACTTCCAATATTCTGGGAGCTCCTACAATGAGCAGTTCTTC	CASSDFQYSGSSYNEQFF
TRBV9	TRBJ2-3	.	.	TGTGCCAGCAGCGTTAGCCCCAACCCAGATACGCAGTATTTT	CASSVSPNPDTQYF
TRBV19	TRBJ2-7	once	.	TGTGCCAGTAGTATCGGGCAGGGGACCTACGAGCAGTACTTC	CASSIGQGTYEQYF
TRBV5-1	TRBJ2-2	.	.	TGCGCCAGCAGACGCGACGGGACCGGGGAGCTGTTTTTT	CASRRDGTGELFF
TRBV7-9	TRBJ2-7	few	TRBD1	TGTGCCAGCAGCTTAATTCGGGCAGGGGGCTACGAGCAGTACTTC	CASSLIRAGGYEQYF
TRBV24-1	TRBJ1-2	once	TRBD1	TGTGCCACCTCACCCACAGGGGGAGCTTTGGGCTACACCTTC	CATSPTGGALGYTF
TRBV27	TRBJ1-2	.	TRBD1	TGTGCCAGCAGTTCCCTTCAGGGGGCTAACTATGGCTACACCTTC	CASSSLQGANYGYTF
TRBV1	TRBJ1-2	.	.	TGCACCAGCAGCCGAAGCTATGGCTACACCTTC	CTSSRSYGYTF
TRBV29-1	TRBJ1-2	.	.	TGCAGCGTTGAGTCCCAGGGAGTGGGCTACACCTTC	CSVESQGVGYTF
TRBV19	TRBJ2-1	.	.	TGTGCCAGTAGTATAGGAGTCGGGCAGTACAATGAGCAGTTCTTC	CASSIGVGQYNEQFF
TRBV19	TRBJ1-5	.	.	TGTGCCAGTACTCAACAGGGTCGTGGGCCCCAGCATTTT	CASTQQGRGPQHF
TRBV30	TRBJ1-2	.	.	TGTGCCTGGAGGGTGTTGGACGAGTATGGCTACACCTTC	CAWRVLDEYGYTF